Presented here are 28 T cell receptor beta chains from one specimen sequenced in a study of technical replicates of blood from several donors. Some clones are missing from TCRdb's copy, which holds only in-frame ones; the method was immunoSEQ multiplex PCR. The repertoire holds about 71,000 clones, approximately 97% seen once, with around 0.22% in the top ten. Sequencing was performed on T cells isolated from PBMCs. Receptors originate from a human donor in good health.

The chain joins TRBV6-1 to TRBJ2-7; 7 bases are shared with TRBD1. CDR3 size: 13 residues. Germline V gene data show CDR1 as MNHNS and CDR2 as SASEGT. V lost 6 bases and J lost 4; bases outside the gene matches: 6. CDR3 bases: TGTGCCAGCAGAGGGGGCGTATTGTACGAGCAGTACTTC. Translating gives CASRGGVLYEQYF.

The V call is TRBV7-9, the J call TRBJ1-3; D possibly corresponds to TRBD1 (6 bases). V lost 2 bases, J lost 2 bases, and 10 bases lay in between. The germline V gene has CDR1 SEHNR and CDR2 FQNEAQ (reference sequence). CDR3 length: 15 amino acids. CDR3 DNA sequence: TGTGCCAGCAGCTTACTCGGGACACCTGGAAACACCATATATTTT. It encodes CASSLLGTPGNTIYF.

This clone was recorded once. V and J are TRBV27 and TRBJ1-5; 9 bases are a match to TRBD1. The CDR3 spans 18 residues. With V trimmed by 8 bases and J by 0 bases, 14 bases remained unmatched. Per germline, CDR1 MNHEY and CDR2 SMNVEV (reference sequence). The chain's CDR3 is CASLLPRGTGNSNQPQHF. In nucleotides, the CDR3 is TGTGCCAGCTTACTCCCCCGGGGGACAGGGAATAGCAATCAGCCCCAGCATTTT.

V gene TRBV6-5 combines with J gene TRBJ2-7, with 9 bases that match TRBD1. This CDR3 is built from 16 residues. The germline V gene has CDR1 MNHEY and CDR2 SVGAGI. Losses at the gene ends were 0 bases for V and 6 bases for J; bases not matched to a gene: 9. CDR3 sequence (DNA): TGTGCCAGCAGTTACTCTTCGCCGGGACAGGGTAGCGAGCAGTACTTC. Translation gives CASSYSSPGQGSEQYF.

This chain connects TRBV7-9 to TRBJ2-5; perhaps TRBD2 as D (5 bases). The V and J ends lost 5 bases and 4 bases respectively, with 14 bases between them. The CDR3 loop spans 14 amino acids. Germline assignment: CDR1 SEHNR and CDR2 FQNEAQ (reference sequence). The CDR3 DNA reads as TGTGCCAGCAGCCGGACTTTCGTGGGAGAGACCCAGTACTTC. Translated: CASSRTFVGETQYF.

The V call is TRBV28, the J call TRBJ2-3; 9 bases agree with TRBD1. The J segment lost 3 bases and the V segment lost 6 bases, leaving 10 bases of the junction unmatched. Germline V gene lookup returns CDR1 MDHEN and CDR2 SYDVKM. The CDR3 is 16 residues long. This CDR3 reads CASSGRQGEPTDTQYF. The CDR3 DNA sequence: TGTGCCAGCAGCGGACGACAGGGGGAACCGACAGATACGCAGTATTTT.

The chain joins TRBV2 to TRBJ2-2; D gene uncertain. Germline values: CDR1 SNHLY, CDR2 FYNNEI. The germline V and J ends were trimmed by 2 bases and 7 bases, with 11 bases remaining between them. This CDR3 is built from 14 residues. The CDR3 sequence: CASSESLSSGELFF. CDR3 in DNA: TGTGCCAGCAGTGAATCCCTTTCGAGCGGGGAGCTGTTTTTT.

This chain uses TRBV11-2 with TRBJ2-3; a possible D gene is TRBD1 (5 bases). The V gene's germline CDR1 is SGHAT and CDR2 FQNNGV. Trimming took off 5 bases at V and 2 bases at J, with 14 bases between the two ends. The CDR3 runs 15 residues. The CDR3 nucleotides are TGTGCCAGCAGCCCCGAGGCAGGGCTCACAGATACGCAGTATTTT. Its translation is CASSPEAGLTDTQYF.

The gene calls are TRBV28 and TRBJ1-1; the match to TRBD1 covers 8 bases. Germline CDR1 MDHEN, CDR2 SYDVKM. The CDR3 has 15 amino acids. V shed 5 bases and J 1 base; nucleotides not matched to a gene: 6. CDR3 loop: CASSQAGTGNTEAFF. DNA for the CDR3: TGTGCCAGCAGTCAAGCCGGGACAGGGAACACTGAAGCTTTCTTT.

On this clone itself: One end of the junction is discordant with germline, which a read error may explain. This chain uses TRBV7-9 with TRBJ2-2, with D unresolved. Looked up from germline, CDR1 is SEHNR and CDR2 is FQNEAQ (reference sequence). This CDR3 has 17 amino acids. CDR3 amino acids: CASRLSAGRSSTGELFF. Here the CDR3 DNA reads TGTGCCAGCCGCTTATCGGCAGGTCGAAGTTCGACCGGGGAGCTGTTTTTT.

The V call is TRBV27, the J call TRBJ2-5; 7 nucleotides match TRBD1. Germline trimming cut 6 bases from V and 0 bases from J; bases unmatched to any gene: 13. Germline lookup yields CDR1 MNHEY and CDR2 SMNVEV (reference sequence). This CDR3 has 17 residues. The CDR3 is CASRAKDRNQYQETQYF. The CDR3 nucleotides are TGTGCCAGCAGAGCCAAGGACAGGAATCAGTACCAAGAGACCCAGTACTTC.

Written as DNA, the CDR3 is TGCGCCAGCAGCTTCATGTGGGGGCCGACAGAGACCCAGTACTTC. As protein: CASSFMWGPTETQYF. The rearrangement uses TRBV5-1 and TRBJ2-5, with a weak D call TRBD1 (6 bases). The CDR3 extends over 15 amino acids. Germline V gene data show CDR1 as SGHRS and CDR2 as YFSETQ. V gave up 2 bases and J gave up 4 bases, with 15 bases separating them.

V usage is TRBV5-1 and J usage is TRBJ2-1; D perhaps matches TRBD2 (5 bases). The CDR3 runs 14 residues. CDR1 is SGHRS and CDR2 is YFSETQ in the germline V gene. The V and J ends lost 0 bases and 7 bases respectively, with 11 bases between them. This chain's CDR3 is CASSLGNRDNEQFF. CDR3 nucleotides: TGCGCCAGCAGCTTGGGGAATCGGGATAATGAGCAGTTCTTC.

V gene TRBV10-3 combines with J gene TRBJ2-7; 10 nucleotides agree with TRBD1. The ends lost 9 bases at V and 4 bases at J; junction bases unmatched: 6. Germline assignment: CDR1 ENHRY and CDR2 SYGVKD. The CDR3 totals 13 residues. CDR3 region: CAIRRDRGYEQYF. The CDR3 region has the DNA TGTGCCATTAGGCGGGACAGGGGTTACGAGCAGTACTTC.

V is TRBV28 and J is TRBJ2-1, with D possibly TRBD2 on 5 matching bases. The germline V gene has CDR1 MDHEN and CDR2 SYDVKM. Trimming cost V 7 bases and J 7 bases, with 11 bases left between them. This CDR3 spans 12 amino acids. The CDR3 loop reads CASKVRGNEQFF. The CDR3, as DNA: TGTGCCAGCAAAGTTCGGGGAAATGAGCAGTTCTTC.

This chain uses TRBV7-8 with TRBJ1-2; 7 bases map to TRBD1. The germline V gene has CDR1 SGHVS and CDR2 FQNEAQ. V lost 6 bases, J lost 11 bases, and 6 bases stayed unmatched. CDR3 size: 11 residues. Here the CDR3 reads CASRKGQLYTF. Written as DNA, the CDR3 is TGTGCCAGCAGAAAGGGACAGCTTTACACCTTC. The full variable domain, in which reference TRBV7-8 and TRBJ1-2 provide the parts outside the CDR3, is GAGVSQSPRYKVAKRGQDVALRCDPISGHVSLFWYQQALGQGPEFLTYFQNEAQLDKSGLPSDRFFAERPEGSVSTLKIQRTQQEDSAVYLCASRKGQLYTFGSGTRLTVV.

The chain employs TRBV15 and TRBJ2-7, with a possible D match to TRBD1 (5 bases). V was shortened by 3 bases and J by 0 bases, with 12 bases between the two germline ends. The length of the CDR3 is 15 residues. Germline V gives CDR1 LNHNV, CDR2 YYDKDF (reference sequence). CDR3 loop: CATSSAMGHSYEQYF. CDR3 nucleotides: TGTGCCACCAGCAGTGCTATGGGGCACTCCTACGAGCAGTACTTC.

The V call is TRBV10-2, the J call TRBJ2-3; D gene ambiguous. CDR1 is WSHSY, CDR2 SAAADI, per germline. Trimming stripped 8 bases from V and 4 bases from J, with 7 bases between. This CDR3 has 11 residues. The CDR3 DNA follows: TGCGCCAGCCTTCGGGCAGATACGCAGTATTTT. It is translated as CASLRADTQYF.

V is TRBV5-1 and J is TRBJ2-2; 9 bases are shared with TRBD1. Germline V gene data show CDR1 as SGHRS and CDR2 as YFSETQ. V was pared by 0 bases and J by 3 bases, with 3 bases of the junction left unmatched. This CDR3 comprises 16 residues. The CDR3 nucleotides are TGCGCCAGCAGCTTGGTGGGACAGGGCTACACCGGGGAGCTGTTTTTT. This translates into CASSLVGQGYTGELFF.

This clone was detected once. The chain is built from TRBV28 and TRBJ1-4; D gene uncertain. Germline V gives CDR1 MDHEN, CDR2 SYDVKM. The germline V and J ends were trimmed by 7 bases and 0 bases, with 15 bases remaining between them. The CDR3 is 16 amino acids. This CDR3 reads CASNAWATSTNEKLFF. The CDR3 bases are TGTGCCAGCAACGCTTGGGCGACATCAACTAATGAAAAACTGTTTTTT.

This clone was detected once. The chain recombines TRBV19 with TRBJ1-5, with 7 bases aligning to TRBD1. Germline assignment: CDR1 LNHDA and CDR2 SQIVND (reference sequence). CDR3 size: 13 residues. Trimming at V came to 6 bases and at J to 7 bases, leaving 6 bases not matched to a gene. The CDR3 DNA follows: TGTGCCAGTAGAGATACAGGGGTACAGCCCCAGCATTTT. This codes for CASRDTGVQPQHF.

V usage is TRBV19 and J usage is TRBJ1-2; tentative D call: TRBD1 (6 bases). V shed 1 base and J shed 4 bases, with 13 bases lying between them. The germline gives CDR1 LNHDA, CDR2 SQIVND (reference sequence). The CDR3 contains 15 residues. CDR3 DNA sequence: TGTGCCAGTAGTATAGGGACAGTCTCTCGCTATGGCTACACCTTC. Translation gives CASSIGTVSRYGYTF.

The V and J genes are TRBV6-1 and TRBJ1-2; D is ambiguous. V dropped 7 bases and J dropped 5 bases, with 20 bases sitting between them. Germline loops: CDR1 MNHNS, CDR2 SASEGT. The CDR3 spans 15 residues. The DNA of the CDR3 is TGTGCCAGCACCGACGGGTTTCTCGGGGTTTATGGCTACACCTTC. It is translated as CASTDGFLGVYGYTF.

V gene TRBV25-1 combines with J gene TRBJ1-2, with no clear D. Between the trimmed V and J ends, which lost 1 base and 6 bases, there was a span of 12 bases. The CDR3 totals 14 residues. From germline, CDR1 is MGHDK and CDR2 SYGVNS. The CDR3 nucleotides read TGTGCCAGCAGTGAATCCATCCCCATTGATGGCTACACCTTC. Encoded protein: CASSESIPIDGYTF.

The chain combines TRBV10-3 with TRBJ1-1; D gene unclear. Germline loops: CDR1 ENHRY, CDR2 SYGVKD. The CDR3 totals 14 residues. V lost 11 bases and J 0 bases, leaving 16 bases between the germline ends. The CDR3 loop is CACKQIPMNTEAFF. CDR3 coding DNA: TGTGCCTGCAAACAGATACCCATGAACACTGAAGCTTTCTTT.

V gene TRBV7-6 combines with J gene TRBJ2-5; D is undetermined. Germline CDR1 is SGHVS and CDR2 is FNYEAQ. The V end was cut by 5 bases, the J end by 3 bases, with 10 bases between. The CDR3 extends over 13 amino acids. CDR3 loop: CASSPRIKETQYF. The CDR3 nucleotides are TGTGCCAGCAGCCCCAGAATTAAAGAGACCCAGTACTTC.

The gene calls are TRBV19 and TRBJ2-7, with 7 nucleotides matching TRBD2. The CDR3 runs 14 residues. V shed 2 bases, J shed 6 bases, and the junction held 7 bases outside the gene matches. Germline V gene sequence: CDR1 LNHDA, CDR2 SQIVND (reference sequence). The CDR3 reads CASSIRLAGAEQYF. The CDR3, as DNA: TGTGCCAGTAGTATAAGACTAGCCGGGGCCGAGCAGTACTTC. The full variable domain, completed using reference TRBV19 and TRBJ2-7, is DGGITQSPKYLFRKEGQNVTLSCEQNLNHDAMYWYRQDPGQGLRLIYYSQIVNDFQKGDIAEGYSVSREKKESFPLTVTSAQKNPTAFYLCASSIRLAGAEQYFGPGTRLTVT.

The chain couples TRBV12-5 to TRBJ1-3; 8 bases fit TRBD1. Per germline, CDR1 LGHNT and CDR2 FRNRAP. After removal of 5 bases from V and 4 bases from J, the junction contained 7 bases not matched to a gene. The CDR3 runs to 15 residues. CDR3 DNA sequence: TGTGCTAGTGGTAGAGGACAGGGAGAAGGAAACACCATATATTTT. Translation gives CASGRGQGEGNTIYF.